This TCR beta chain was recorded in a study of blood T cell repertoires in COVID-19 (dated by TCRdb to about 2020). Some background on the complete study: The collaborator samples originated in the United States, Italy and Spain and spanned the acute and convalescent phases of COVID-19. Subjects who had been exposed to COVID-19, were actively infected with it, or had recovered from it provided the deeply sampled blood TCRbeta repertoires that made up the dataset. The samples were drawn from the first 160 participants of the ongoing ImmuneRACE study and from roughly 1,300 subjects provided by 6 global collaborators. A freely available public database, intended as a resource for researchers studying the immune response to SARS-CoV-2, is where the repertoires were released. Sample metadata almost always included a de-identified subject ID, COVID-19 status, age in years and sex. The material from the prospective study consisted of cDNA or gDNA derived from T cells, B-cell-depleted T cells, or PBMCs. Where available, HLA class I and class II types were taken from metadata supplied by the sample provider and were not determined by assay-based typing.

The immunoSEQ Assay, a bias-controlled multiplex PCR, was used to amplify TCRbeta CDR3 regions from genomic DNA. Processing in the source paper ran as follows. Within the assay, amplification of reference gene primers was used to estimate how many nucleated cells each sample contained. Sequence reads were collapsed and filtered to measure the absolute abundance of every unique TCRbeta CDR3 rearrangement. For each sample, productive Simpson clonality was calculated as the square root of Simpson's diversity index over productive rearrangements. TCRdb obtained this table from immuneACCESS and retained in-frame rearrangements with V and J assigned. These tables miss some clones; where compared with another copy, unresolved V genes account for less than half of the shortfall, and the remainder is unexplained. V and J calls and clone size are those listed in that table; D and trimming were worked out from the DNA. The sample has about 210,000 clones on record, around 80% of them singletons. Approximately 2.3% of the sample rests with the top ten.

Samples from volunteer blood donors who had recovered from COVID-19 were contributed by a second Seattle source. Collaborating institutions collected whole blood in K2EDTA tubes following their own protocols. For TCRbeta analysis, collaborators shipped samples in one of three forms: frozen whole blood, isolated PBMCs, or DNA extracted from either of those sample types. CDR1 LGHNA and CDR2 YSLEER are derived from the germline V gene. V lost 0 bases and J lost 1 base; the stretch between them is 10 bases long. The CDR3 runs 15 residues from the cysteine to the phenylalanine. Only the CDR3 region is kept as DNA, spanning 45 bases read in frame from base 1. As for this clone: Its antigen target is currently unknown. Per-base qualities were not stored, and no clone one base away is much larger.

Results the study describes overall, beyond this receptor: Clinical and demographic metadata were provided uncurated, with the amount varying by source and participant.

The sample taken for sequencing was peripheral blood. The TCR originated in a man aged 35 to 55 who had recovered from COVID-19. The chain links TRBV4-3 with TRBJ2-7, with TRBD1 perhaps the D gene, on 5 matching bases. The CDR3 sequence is CASSQDGQGSYEQYF. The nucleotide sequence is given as TGCGCCAGCAGCCAAGATGGGCAGGGTTCCTACGAGCAGTACTTC.